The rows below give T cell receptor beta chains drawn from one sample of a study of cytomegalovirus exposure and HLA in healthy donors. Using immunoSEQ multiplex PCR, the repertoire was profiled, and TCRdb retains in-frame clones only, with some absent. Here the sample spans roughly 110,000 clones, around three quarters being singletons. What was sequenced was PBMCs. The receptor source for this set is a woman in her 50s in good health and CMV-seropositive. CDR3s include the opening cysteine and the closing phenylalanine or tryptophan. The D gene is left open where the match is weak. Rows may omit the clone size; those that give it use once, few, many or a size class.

TGTGCCAGCCAGCGACAGGGGGTGGCGTACTTC | CASQRQGVAYF | . | TRBJ2-7 | 11 | TRBD1 | TRBV2
TGTGCCAGCAGCTTGGCCCTGAGCAATCAGCCCCAGCATTTT | CASSLALSNQPQHF | . | TRBJ1-5 | 14 | . | TRBV28
TGTGCCAGCAGCTTATACTCCGAAAAACTGTTTTTT | CASSLYSEKLFF | . | TRBJ1-4 | 12 | . | TRBV7-2
TGTGCCAGCAGCATCCTAAATCAAGAGACCCAGTACTTC | CASSILNQETQYF | . | TRBJ2-5 | 13 | . | TRBV2
TGTGCCAGCAGCCCCTTATTGGGGCAGGTCGGAAACACCATATATTTT | CASSPLLGQVGNTIYF | . | TRBJ1-3 | 16 | . | TRBV4-2
TGCAGCGCGAACAGGGGATCCATCACTGAAGCTTTCTTT | CSANRGSITEAFF | . | TRBJ1-1 | 13 | TRBD1 | TRBV29-1
TGTGCCAGCAGACACTCGGGACAGCCTGGCTACACCTTC | CASRHSGQPGYTF | . | TRBJ1-2 | 13 | TRBD1 | TRBV6-5
TGTGCCAGCAGAGCTAGCGGGGGGAATTACTACGAGCAGTACTTC | CASRASGGNYYEQYF | . | TRBJ2-7 | 15 | TRBD2 | TRBV5-4
TGTGCCAGCAGGGCCTCCGGGGGGGACTATGGCTACACCTTC | CASRASGGDYGYTF | . | TRBJ1-2 | 14 | . | TRBV6-1
TGTGCCATCAGTGAGTCGGAGGGGAACTATGGCTACACCTTC | CAISESEGNYGYTF | . | TRBJ1-2 | 14 | . | TRBV10-3
TGTGCCAGCAGCATCTTAGCGGGGTACACCGGGGAGCTGTTTTTT | CASSILAGYTGELFF | . | TRBJ2-2 | 15 | TRBD2 | TRBV7-8
TGTGCCAGCAGTAGCGTACAGGGGGCGCGGACAGATACGCAGTATTTT | CASSSVQGARTDTQYF | few | TRBJ2-3 | 16 | TRBD1 | TRBV28
TGTGCCAGCGTCAAGGGGACAGGGGTAAACGCGGACTATGGCTACACCTTC | CASVKGTGVNADYGYTF | . | TRBJ1-2 | 17 | TRBD1 | TRBV2
TGCGCCAGCAGCCCCAGGGAAGGGGCCGGGGAGCTGTTTTTT | CASSPREGAGELFF | . | TRBJ2-2 | 14 | . | TRBV5-1
TGTTCCAGCAGCTTAGCCAGTTACGAGCAGTACTTC | CSSSLASYEQYF | . | TRBJ2-7 | 12 | . | TRBV7-9
TGTGCCAGCAGCGTAGGCACAGGGGCGGCCGAGACCCAGTACTTC | CASSVGTGAAETQYF | . | TRBJ2-5 | 15 | TRBD1 | TRBV9